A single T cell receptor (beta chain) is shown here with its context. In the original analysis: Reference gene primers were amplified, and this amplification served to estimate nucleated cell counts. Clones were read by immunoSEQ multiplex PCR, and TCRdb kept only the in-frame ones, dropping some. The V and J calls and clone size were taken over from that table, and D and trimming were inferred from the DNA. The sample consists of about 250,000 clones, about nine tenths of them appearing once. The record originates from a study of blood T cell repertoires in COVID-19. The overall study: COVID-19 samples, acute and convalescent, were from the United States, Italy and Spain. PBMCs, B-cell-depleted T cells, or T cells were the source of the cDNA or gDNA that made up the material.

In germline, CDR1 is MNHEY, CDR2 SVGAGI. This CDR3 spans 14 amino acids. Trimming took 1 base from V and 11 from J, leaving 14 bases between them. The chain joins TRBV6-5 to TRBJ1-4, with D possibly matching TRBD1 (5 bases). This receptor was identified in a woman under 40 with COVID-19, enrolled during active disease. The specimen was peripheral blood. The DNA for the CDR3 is TGTGCCAGCAGTTACTGGACCACAGGCGGTAAACTGTTTTTT. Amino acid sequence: CASSYWTTGGKLFF.